This is a list of T cell receptor beta chains from one sample in a study of T cells after yellow fever vaccination. TCRdb processed the 5' RACE reads anew with MiXCR; each CDR3 protein has one entry. The sample shows a few hundred thousand distinct CDR3 sequences, approximately 10% of them seen only once. The sequencing here drew on CD4+ T cells sorted from PBMCs, taken 5 days after the yellow fever booster vaccination. Receptors were obtained from a man between 18 and 35 years old who received the YFV17D yellow fever vaccine. The CDR3 runs from the conserved cysteine through the conserved F or W. The D gene is left open where the match is weak. Size is stated for part of the rows, as once, few or many counts, or as a class when the clone is expanded.

>14|few|TRBJ1-1|TRBV20-1|.
TGCAGTGCTAGCTCGGTCCAAAACTCACCAGAAGCTTTCTTT
CSASSVQNSPEAFF
>14|few|TRBJ1-2|TRBV20-1|TRBD1
TGCAGTGCTAGAGCCGTACAGGGGAACTATGGCTACACCTTC
CSARAVQGNYGYTF
>13|.|TRBJ2-3|TRBV20-1|.
TGCAGTGCTAGAGGCGGGACCACAGATACGCAGTATTTT
CSARGGTTDTQYF
>15|many|TRBJ1-4|TRBV4-1|TRBD1
TGCGCCAGCAGCCCCGGGACAGGGGGTTCGGAAAAACTGTTTTTT
CASSPGTGGSEKLFF
>17|many|TRBJ2-1|TRBV5-1|TRBD2
TGCGCCAGCAGCTTGACAGGGACTAGCGGGGGGCACAATGAGCAGTTCTTC
CASSLTGTSGGHNEQFF
>15|many|TRBJ1-5|TRBV18|TRBD1
TGTGCCAGCTCGGACAGGGAGGGAAGCAATCAGCCCCAGCATTTT
CASSDREGSNQPQHF
>14|.|TRBJ2-1|TRBV4-3|.
TGCGCCAGCAGCGGGGCGGGCTCGGACAATGAGCAGTTCTTC
CASSGAGSDNEQFF
>14|.|TRBJ1-6|TRBV6-5|.
TGTGCCAGCAGATGGACTGGATTGGGGTCACCCCTCCACTTT
CASRWTGLGSPLHF
>17|.|TRBJ2-1|TRBV5-1|.
TGCGCCAGCAGCTCAGAAGGGCAGGGTTGGTCCTACAATGAGCAGTTCTTC
CASSSEGQGWSYNEQFF
>13|.|TRBJ2-5|TRBV7-2|TRBD1
TGTGCCAGCAGCCGGACAGGGCGGGAGACCCAGTACTTC
CASSRTGRETQYF
>16|.|TRBJ1-1|TRBV12-5|.
TGTGCTAGTGGTTTGGCACCCCGGGGGAAGAACACTGAAGCTTTCTTT
CASGLAPRGKNTEAFF
>14|.|TRBJ1-4|TRBV5-1|TRBD1
TGCGCCAGCAGCCGCAGACAGGGACAAGAAAAACTGTTTTTT
CASSRRQGQEKLFF
>15|.|TRBJ2-3|TRBV19|TRBD1
TGTGCCAGTAGTCTGCGGGACAGGGCCACAGATACGCAGTATTTT
CASSLRDRATDTQYF
>14|many|TRBJ2-3|TRBV7-6|.
TGTGCCAGCAGCTCGACTGGACTGGCAGATACGCAGTATTTT
CASSSTGLADTQYF
>15|.|TRBJ1-2|TRBV11-2|.
TGTGCCAGCAGCGCCAACTCAGGGCGGGGAGGCGGCTACACCTTC
CASSANSGRGGGYTF
>15|.|TRBJ2-7|TRBV5-5|TRBD2
TGTGCCAGCAGCTTGGGACTAGCGGTCTCCTACGAGCAGTACTTC
CASSLGLAVSYEQYF
>14|.|TRBJ1-4|TRBV7-2|.
TGTGCCAGCAGCTTAGCCTCAACTAATGAAAAACTGTTTTTT
CASSLASTNEKLFF
>15|few|TRBJ2-7|TRBV7-6|.
TGTGCCAGCAGCTTAGGATCCGGGAAGTATTACGAGCAGTACTTC
CASSLGSGKYYEQYF
>15|.|TRBJ2-5|TRBV3-1|.
TGTGCCAGCAGCCAAGGCGTCAGAAATCAAGAGACCCAGTACTTC
CASSQGVRNQETQYF
>15|many|TRBJ1-2|TRBV20-1|.
TGCAGTGCTAGAGTAAAGGGAGGGGCGCTAAATGGCTACACCTTC
CSARVKGGALNGYTF
>13|many|TRBJ1-2|TRBV7-8|.
TGTGCCAGCAGCTTAGTCTCCGTCGGAGGCTACACCTTC
CASSLVSVGGYTF
>12|.|TRBJ2-7|TRBV2|.
TGTGCCAGCACCTTGGACTACTACGAGCAGTACTTC
CASTLDYYEQYF
>15|.|TRBJ1-4|TRBV19|.
TGTGCCAGTAGTATAGGGCAGCAGCCTAATGAAAAACTGTTTTTT
CASSIGQQPNEKLFF
>13|few|TRBJ2-6|TRBV6-2/TRBV6-3|.
TGTGCCAGCAAAAAAGGTGGGGCCAACGTCCTGACTTTC
CASKKGGANVLTF
>11|few|TRBJ2-2|TRBV14|.
TGTGCCAGCAGCCAGTTCAGGGAGCTGTTTTTT
CASSQFRELFF
>12|many|TRBJ1-5|TRBV5-5|.
TGTGCCAGCAGCTCGTTCGGGCAGCCCCAGCATTTT
CASSSFGQPQHF
>14|few|TRBJ1-4|TRBV27|.
TGTGCCAGCAGTCGACGAGGGGTGGATGAAAAACTGTTTTTT
CASSRRGVDEKLFF
>15|.|TRBJ1-1|TRBV7-9|.
TGTGCCAGCAGCTTCCCCGACTTCCTGAACACTGAAGCTTTCTTT
CASSFPDFLNTEAFF
>16|.|TRBJ2-5|TRBV3-1|.
TGTGCCAGCAGCCTCCCCAGCGGAAAGTACCAAGAGACCCAGTACTTC
CASSLPSGKYQETQYF
>16|many|TRBJ2-2|TRBV12-3/TRBV12-4|TRBD1
TGTGCCAGCAGCAGACAATTAGGACAGGGGACCGGGGAGCTGTTTTTT
CASSRQLGQGTGELFF
>14|.|TRBJ2-3|TRBV7-9|TRBD1
TGTGCCAGCAGCTCTAGACAGGGGGGCGGTACGCAGTATTTT
CASSSRQGGGTQYF
>15|few|TRBJ2-5|TRBV7-8|TRBD1
TGTGCCAGCACCCTTAGGGGGCGGATGTCAGAGACCCAGTACTTC
CASTLRGRMSETQYF
>11|few|TRBJ1-3|TRBV30|.
TGTGCCTGGAGTGTACCGGACACCATATATTTT
CAWSVPDTIYF
>16|few|TRBJ1-3|TRBV9|.
TGTGCCAGCAGCGTGAATCCCCAACTGGTGGGAAACACCATATATTTT
CASSVNPQLVGNTIYF
>13|few|TRBJ1-1|TRBV5-4|.
TGTGCCAGCAGCTTGGCCGGCAGGTTTGAAGCTTTCTTT
CASSLAGRFEAFF
>18|.|TRBJ1-1|TRBV7-9|.
TGTGCCAGCAGCTTAGTTTTGGACCGGGGGAGTGAGAACACTGAAGCTTTCTTT
CASSLVLDRGSENTEAFF
>17|few|TRBJ2-5|TRBV3-1|.
TGTGCCAGCAGCCCCAGACGCAGGGGCGGTCCGCAAGAGACCCAGTACTTC
CASSPRRRGGPQETQYF
>15|few|TRBJ2-3|TRBV28|.
TGTGCCAGCCAGAAAGCCCCACCTCACACAGATACGCAGTATTTT
CASQKAPPHTDTQYF
>13|few|TRBJ1-6|TRBV6-2/TRBV6-3|TRBD1
TGTGCCAGCAGACAGGGGGCAGCTTCACCCCTCCACTTT
CASRQGAASPLHF
>14|.|TRBJ2-1|TRBV7-2|.
TGTGCCAGCAGCTCGGGGACTTTCTACAATGAGCAGTTCTTC
CASSSGTFYNEQFF
>14|few|TRBJ1-1|TRBV2|TRBD1
TGTGCCAGCAGTGCGACAGGGTTTGGGGCTGAAGCTTTCTTT
CASSATGFGAEAFF
>12|few|TRBJ1-1|TRBV3-1|.
TGTGCCAGCAGCCCCGGTGGCCAGGAAGCTTTCTTT
CASSPGGQEAFF